One sample yielded the 30 T cell receptor beta chains listed below, sequenced in a study of T cell responses to AZD1222 COVID-19 vaccine. Some clones are missing from TCRdb's copy, which holds only in-frame ones; the method was immunoSEQ multiplex PCR. Of some 140,000 clones listed, about 93% are singletons. The sample in question was peripheral blood, obtained 28 days after the second AZD1222 dose. These receptors were taken from an adult who received the AZD1222 COVID-19 vaccine.

The rearrangement uses TRBV7-2 and TRBJ1-2; D is undetermined. V lost 5 bases to trimming and J lost 2 bases, with 12 bases between them. The CDR3 sequence is 14 residues long. Germline-derived CDR1 and CDR2 are SGHTA and FQGNSA. In DNA, the CDR3 is TGTGCCAGCAGCCGGGGAGGGATAAACTATGGCTACACCTTC. Translating gives CASSRGGINYGYTF. The variable domain in full, with the rest retrieved from reference TRBV7-2 and TRBJ1-2, is GAGVSQSPSNKVTEKGKDVELRCDPISGHTALYWYRQSLGQGLEFLIYFQGNSAPDKSGLPSDRFSAERTGGSVSTLTIQRTQQEDSAVYLCASSRGGINYGYTFGSGTRLTVV.

The V call is TRBV4-1, the J call TRBJ1-2, with D tentatively TRBD1 (5 bases). Germline loops: CDR1 MGHRA, CDR2 YSYEKL. Trimming pared 2 bases from V and 4 bases from J, leaving 23 bases between. The CDR3 runs 18 residues. The CDR3, as DNA: TGCGCCAGCAGCCAATCTCCAAACCCCACTGGGGACCCCTATGGCTACACCTTC. This encodes CASSQSPNPTGDPYGYTF.

This chain joins TRBV5-1 and TRBJ1-1; 8 nucleotides align to TRBD1. Germline values: CDR1 SGHRS, CDR2 YFSETQ. The CDR3 sequence is 14 residues long. Trimming removed 0 bases from V and 6 bases from J; junction bases left unmatched: 4. CDR3 sequence: CASSLGDRTSEAFF. In DNA, the CDR3 is TGCGCCAGCAGCTTGGGGGACAGGACATCTGAAGCTTTCTTT.

The chain is built from TRBV14 and TRBJ2-1; 8 nucleotides agree with TRBD2. CDR3 length: 17 amino acids. V lost 0 bases, J lost 4 bases, and 8 bases stayed unmatched. The germline V gene has CDR1 SGHDN and CDR2 FVKESK. Written as DNA, the CDR3 is TGTGCCAGCAGCCAAGACCAAATAGCGGGGATTTACAATGAGCAGTTCTTC. It translates to CASSQDQIAGIYNEQFF.

The V and J genes are TRBV19 and TRBJ1-2; D possibly corresponds to TRBD1 (5 bases). The CDR3 is 12 amino acids. V was cut by 8 bases and J by 1 base, with 8 bases left in between. Germline-derived CDR1 and CDR2 are LNHDA and SQIVND (reference sequence). The CDR3 nucleotides are TGTGCCAGTCGGGACTATAACTATGGCTACACCTTC. This codes for CASRDYNYGYTF.

The genes are TRBV9 and TRBJ1-5, with TRBD1 as a possible D gene (6 bases). Trimming removed 3 bases at V and 5 bases at J, with 9 bases between. The CDR3 extends over 13 amino acids. Germline CDR1 reads SGDLS; CDR2 reads YYNGEE. The chain's CDR3 is CASSARTDQPQHF. DNA for the CDR3: TGTGCCAGCAGCGCAAGGACAGATCAGCCCCAGCATTTT. Full variable domain (missing parts from reference TRBV9 and TRBJ1-5): DSGVTQTPKHLITATGQRVTLRCSPRSGDLSVYWYQQSLDQGLQFLIQYYNGEERAKGNILERFSAQQFPDLHSELNLSSLELGDSALYFCASSARTDQPQHFGDGTRLSIL.

The V and J genes are TRBV7-3 and TRBJ2-1, with 15 bases that match TRBD2. The germline gives CDR1 SGHTA, CDR2 FQGTGA. With V trimmed by 2 bases and J by 4 bases, 0 bases remained unmatched. The CDR3 length is 16 residues. CDR3 nucleotide sequence: TGTGCCAGCAGCTTAGGGACTAGCGGGGGGTACAATGAGCAGTTCTTC. Encoded protein: CASSLGTSGGYNEQFF.

V is TRBV11-3 and J is TRBJ1-1, with a weak D call TRBD1 (6 bases). The ends were cut back, 5 bases at V and 1 base at J, with 17 bases in the middle. The CDR3 totals 16 residues. Germline V gives CDR1 SGHNT, CDR2 YENEEA. This chain's CDR3 is CASSPFGSGENTEAFF. The CDR3 region has the DNA TGTGCCAGCAGCCCGTTTGGGTCAGGGGAGAACACTGAAGCTTTCTTT. Together with reference TRBV11-3 and TRBJ1-1, the CDR3 gives the full variable domain: EAGVVQSPRYKIIEKKQPVAFWCNPISGHNTLYWYLQNLGQGPELLIRYENEEAVDDSQLPKDRFSAERLKGVDSTLKIQPAELGDSAVYLCASSPFGSGENTEAFFGQGTRLTVV.

The chain combines TRBV28 with TRBJ1-6, with TRBD1 as a possible D gene (5 bases). Germline CDR1 and CDR2: MDHEN and SYDVKM. V was cut by 5 bases and J by 7 bases, with 9 bases left in between. CDR3 length: 13 residues. The CDR3 sequence is CASSPGWNSPLHF. CDR3 DNA: TGTGCCAGCAGTCCAGGGTGGAATTCACCCCTCCACTTT.

CDR3 DNA: TGTGCCAGTACCAGACAGGGAATGAACTATGGCTACACCTTC. It yields the protein CASTRQGMNYGYTF. This chain joins TRBV19 and TRBJ1-2; 7 bases align to TRBD1. CDR1 LNHDA and CDR2 SQIVND come from the germline V gene (reference sequence). The CDR3 is 14 amino acids. The V segment lost 7 bases and the J segment 2 bases; nucleotides outside the gene matches: 7.

The rearrangement uses TRBV30 and TRBJ1-6; D not resolved. Germline values: CDR1 GTSNPN, CDR2 SVGIG (reference sequence). Trimming took 3 bases from V and 4 from J, leaving 16 bases between them. This CDR3 region has 16 residues. In DNA, the CDR3 is TGTGCCTGGAGGTGGCTGAGTAACCTTTATAATTCACCCCTCCACTTT. This translates into CAWRWLSNLYNSPLHF.

The rearrangement links TRBV7-9 to TRBJ2-1; the match to TRBD2 covers 10 bases. V lost 7 bases, J lost 4 bases, and 7 bases stayed unmatched. The CDR3 spans 15 residues. Germline CDR1 and CDR2: SEHNR and FQNEAQ (reference sequence). In DNA, the CDR3 is TGTGCCAGCAAATCAGCGGGGGGGACATACAATGAGCAGTTCTTC. It encodes CASKSAGGTYNEQFF.

V gene TRBV6-5 combines with J gene TRBJ2-7; D is uncertain. Trimming removed 2 bases at V and 3 bases at J, with 8 bases between. This CDR3 comprises 13 residues. CDR1 and CDR2 from the germline V gene are MNHEY and SVGAGI. The CDR3 spells CASSYELGYEQYF. CDR3 nucleotides: TGTGCCAGCAGTTACGAGTTGGGCTACGAGCAGTACTTC.

This sequence joins TRBV7-8 and TRBJ2-1, with 10 bases lining up with TRBD1. This CDR3 is 15 amino acids long. With V trimmed by 1 base and J by 8 bases, 5 bases remained unmatched. The germline CDR1 and CDR2 sequences are SGHVS and FQNEAQ. The chain's CDR3 is CASSLEGTGVDEQFF. The DNA for the CDR3 is TGTGCCAGCAGCTTAGAAGGGACAGGGGTTGATGAGCAGTTCTTC.

J is TRBJ2-7 and V is TRBV6-2 or TRBV6-3, with 7 bases that match TRBD1. Germline V lookup: CDR1 MNHEY, CDR2 SVGEGT. This CDR3 comprises 15 residues. Germline trimming cut 0 bases from V and 6 bases from J; bases unmatched to any gene: 8. CDR3 loop: CASSYSGRQGIEQYF. DNA of the CDR3: TGTGCCAGCAGTTACTCGGGGCGACAGGGTATCGAGCAGTACTTC.

The rearrangement uses TRBV7-3 and TRBJ1-2, with D perhaps matching TRBD1 (6 bases). CDR3 length: 16 amino acids. Deletions cut 5 bases from V and 6 bases from J, with 22 bases between. Germline assignment: CDR1 SGHTA and CDR2 FQGTGA. CDR3: CASSPNVLGTPDGYTF. The CDR3 nucleotides read TGTGCCAGCAGCCCAAACGTCCTTGGGACACCCGATGGCTACACCTTC. Full variable domain (rest looked up from reference TRBV7-3 and TRBJ1-2): GAGVSQTPSNKVTEKGKYVELRCDPISGHTALYWYRQSLGQGPEFLIYFQGTGAADDSGLPNDRFFAVRPEGSVSTLKIQRTERGDSAVYLCASSPNVLGTPDGYTFGSGTRLTVV.

This clone came up once. V and J are TRBV4-3 and TRBJ2-5; 9 nucleotides match TRBD2. The ends lost 0 bases at V and 5 bases at J; junction bases unmatched: 4. CDR3 length: 15 amino acids. From germline, CDR1 is LGHNA and CDR2 YSLEER. CDR3 nucleotide sequence: TGCGCCAGCAGCCAAGAGGCGGGGGGGCGCGAGACCCAGTACTTC. Protein product: CASSQEAGGRETQYF.

J is TRBJ2-7 and V is TRBV27; no clear D. V dropped 2 bases and J dropped 2 bases, with 10 bases sitting between them. Per the germline V gene, CDR1 is MNHEY and CDR2 is SMNVEV (reference sequence). This CDR3 has 14 residues. This CDR3 reads CASSLGSTPYEQYF. In nucleotides, the CDR3 is TGTGCCAGCAGTTTAGGTAGCACTCCCTACGAGCAGTACTTC.

The chain links TRBV3-1 (or the pseudogene TRBV3-2) to TRBJ2-3; D is perhaps TRBD2 (7 bases). The CDR3 spans 17 residues. Germline V gives CDR1 LGHDT, CDR2 YNNKEL (reference sequence). Trimming shortened V by 3 bases and J by 3 bases, and 19 bases separated the two germline ends. The CDR3 DNA reads as TGTGCCAGCAGCCACCCGAGGGGCGGGGGCTTAACAGATACGCAGTATTTT. Translation: CASSHPRGGGLTDTQYF.

The chain joins TRBV4-2 to TRBJ1-5, with D unclear. Germline V gene lookup returns CDR1 LGHNA and CDR2 YNFKEQ. The CDR3 spans 15 residues. With 0 bases removed from V and 5 bases from J, the gap between germline ends came to 11 bases. CDR3 DNA: TGTGCCAGCAGCCAAGAGCATAGGTTATATCAGCCCCAGCATTTT. This sequence encodes CASSQEHRLYQPQHF.

The chain has TRBV12-5 and TRBJ1-1; TRBD1 is a possible D gene (6 bases). The CDR3 is 13 residues long. Germline lookup yields CDR1 LGHNT and CDR2 FRNRAP. V gave up 1 base and J gave up 5 bases, with 8 bases separating them. CDR3 sequence: CASGLEGGTEAFF. The CDR3 DNA reads TGTGCTAGTGGTTTGGAGGGGGGAACTGAAGCTTTCTTT.

The chain combines TRBV5-4 with TRBJ2-7; the match to TRBD1 covers 7 bases. The CDR3 length is 13 residues. The germline gives CDR1 SGHNT, CDR2 YYREEE (reference sequence). After removal of 0 bases from V and 6 bases from J, the junction contained 3 bases not matched to a gene. The CDR3 region is CASSLGQGREQYF. In DNA, the CDR3 is TGTGCCAGCAGCTTGGGACAGGGACGCGAGCAGTACTTC.

The CDR3 nucleotides are TGTGCCAGCAGTTTACAAGCGGGGGGTGAGGAGCAGTACTTC. Translating it yields CASSLQAGGEEQYF. V usage is TRBV27 and J usage is TRBJ2-7; 9 bases map to TRBD2. Germline V lookup: CDR1 MNHEY, CDR2 SMNVEV (reference sequence). CDR3 length: 14 residues. V was clipped by 2 bases and J by 7 bases; unmatched bases: 6.

The gene calls are TRBV13 and TRBJ1-1; D remains unclear. The germline V and J ends were trimmed by 2 bases and 3 bases, with 16 bases remaining between them. Germline loops: CDR1 PRHDT, CDR2 FYEKMQ (reference sequence). The CDR3 is 16 amino acids. CDR3 in DNA: TGTGCCAGCAGCTTACGAGGGAGCGGGCGGGACACTGAAGCTTTCTTT. It yields the protein CASSLRGSGRDTEAFF.

The rearrangement joins TRBV6-5 to TRBJ1-5; no reliable D call. V was cut by 0 bases and J by 4 bases, with 4 bases left in between. Germline assignment: CDR1 MNHEY and CDR2 SVGAGI. This CDR3 region has 13 residues. The chain's CDR3 is CASSYSSNQPQHF. The CDR3 DNA is TGTGCCAGCAGTTACTCCAGTAATCAGCCCCAGCATTTT.

This rearrangement joins TRBV23-1 to TRBJ2-5, with unresolved D. TRBV23-1 counts as an open reading frame of uncertain function. V shed 6 bases and J shed 1 base, with 9 bases lying between them. The CDR3 extends over 13 amino acids. The chain's CDR3 is CASRAVSQETQYF. Here the CDR3 DNA reads TGCGCCAGCAGGGCAGTAAGCCAAGAGACCCAGTACTTC.

The V and J genes are TRBV6-2 or TRBV6-3 and TRBJ1-5; D unresolved. The CDR3 is made up of 13 amino acids. CDR1 and CDR2 from the germline V gene are MNHEY and SVGEGT. V shed 5 bases and J shed 7 bases, with 12 bases lying between them. CDR3 in DNA: TGTGCCAGCAGTACTCCCGGGAGGCAGCCCCAGCATTTT. Its protein product is CASSTPGRQPQHF.

The chain couples TRBV7-9 to TRBJ2-6; D uncertain. The CDR3 runs 14 residues. Per germline, CDR1 SEHNR and CDR2 FQNEAQ (reference sequence). V gave up 6 bases and J gave up 4 bases, with 10 bases separating them. CDR3 region: CASSPPSGANVLTF. The CDR3 DNA follows: TGTGCCAGCAGTCCTCCTTCGGGGGCCAACGTCCTGACTTTC.

This chain connects TRBV7-8 to TRBJ1-5, with TRBD1 as a possible D gene (5 bases). Germline lookup yields CDR1 SGHVS and CDR2 FQNEAQ. V was trimmed by 1 base and J by 3 bases, leaving 16 bases between them. The CDR3 covers 17 residues. The DNA for the CDR3 is TGTGCCAGCAGCTTAGAATCGATTCAGGGCCTCAATCAGCCCCAGCATTTT. Protein sequence: CASSLESIQGLNQPQHF.

The chain recombines TRBV12-5 with TRBJ1-1, with D uncertain. V was cut by 2 bases and J by 3 bases, with 10 bases left in between. Looked up from germline, CDR1 is LGHNT and CDR2 is FRNRAP. The CDR3 consists of 14 residues. The CDR3 DNA sequence: TGTGCTAGTGGTTTGAGCGGCAGAGACACTGAAGCTTTCTTT. Translated, it gives CASGLSGRDTEAFF.